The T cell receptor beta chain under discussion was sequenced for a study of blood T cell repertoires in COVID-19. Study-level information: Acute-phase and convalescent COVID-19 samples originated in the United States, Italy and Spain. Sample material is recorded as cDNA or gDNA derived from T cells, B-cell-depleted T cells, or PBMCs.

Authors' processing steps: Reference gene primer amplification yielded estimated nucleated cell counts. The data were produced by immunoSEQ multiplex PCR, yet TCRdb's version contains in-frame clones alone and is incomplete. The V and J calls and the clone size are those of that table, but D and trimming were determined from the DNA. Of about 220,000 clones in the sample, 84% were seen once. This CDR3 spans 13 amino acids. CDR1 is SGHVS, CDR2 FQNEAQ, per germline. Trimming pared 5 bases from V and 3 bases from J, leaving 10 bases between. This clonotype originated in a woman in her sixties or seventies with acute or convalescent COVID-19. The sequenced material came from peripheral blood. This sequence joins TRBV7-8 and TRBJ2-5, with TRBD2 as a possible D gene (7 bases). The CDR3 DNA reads TGTGCCAGCAGCCGGGGGGCCGAAGAGACCCAGTACTTC. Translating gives CASSRGAEETQYF.